This T cell receptor (beta chain) was profiled in a study of response to subunit inactivated influenza vaccine. One entry per CDR3 protein, called by TCRdb with MiXCR from the RT-PCR reads. The sample shows hundreds of thousands of distinct CDR3 sequences, 11% of them seen only once. This CDR3 region has 15 residues. V lost 6 bases, J lost 7 bases, and 6 bases stayed unmatched. The germline V gene encodes CDR1 LGHDT and CDR2 YNNKEL (reference sequence). This clonotype was seen more than once but under ten times. Separately, the same data were catalogued under a study of T cells expressing NK-cell markers. That study reports: Making the TCR beta cDNA relied on 5'RACE template switching with UMIs. Dominant NKG2C+ clonotypes were found to form roughly 1.0-7.0% of CD8+ T cells in about six donors.

The receptor was derived from a man aged 50 to 60 who received an inactivated influenza vaccine. Sequenced here: PBMCs from blood, sampled on the day of vaccination. The rearrangement links TRBV3-1 to TRBJ2-2; 12 bases line up with TRBD2. The CDR3 DNA reads TGTGCCAGCAGGACTAGCGGGAGATTCGGCGGGGAGCTGTTTTTT. Translating gives CASRTSGRFGGELFF.